The clone carrying this T cell receptor (beta chain) was counted between two and nine times. The antigen is undetermined. These data are taken from a study of T cell repertoires in cytomegalovirus infection. V lost 5 bases to trimming and J lost 3 bases; unmatched junction nucleotides: 6. CDR1 is ENHRY and CDR2 is SYGVKD in the germline V gene. CDR3 length: 15 amino acids. TCRdb redid the calling of the reads with MiXCR, one entry per CDR3 protein. The repertoire holds around 750,000 distinct CDR3 sequences, with around a third as singletons. This material consisted of cultured CD8+ T cells from PBMCs, taken from culture after CMV antigen stimulation. The V call is TRBV10-3, the J call TRBJ2-1; TRBD1 matches at 8 bases. This TCR derives from a human donor in good health (CMV status not recorded). Some clones in this sample may be carry-over from other donors' samples. CDR3 sequence (DNA): TGTGCCATCAGTAAGACAGGGGAACTCTACAATGAGCAGTTCTTC. Its translation is CAISKTGELYNEQFF.